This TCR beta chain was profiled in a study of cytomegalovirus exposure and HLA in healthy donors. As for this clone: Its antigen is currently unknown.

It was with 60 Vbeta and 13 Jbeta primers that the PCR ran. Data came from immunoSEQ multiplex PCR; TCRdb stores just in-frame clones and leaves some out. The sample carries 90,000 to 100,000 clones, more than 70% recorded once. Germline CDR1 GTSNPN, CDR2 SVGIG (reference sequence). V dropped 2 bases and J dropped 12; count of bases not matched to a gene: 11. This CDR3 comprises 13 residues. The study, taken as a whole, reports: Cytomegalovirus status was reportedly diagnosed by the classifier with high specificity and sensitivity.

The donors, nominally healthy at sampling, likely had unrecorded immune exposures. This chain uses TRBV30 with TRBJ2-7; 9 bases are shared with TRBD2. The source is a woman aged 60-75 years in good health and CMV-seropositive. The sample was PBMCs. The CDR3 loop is CAWSPASGAWVYF. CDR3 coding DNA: TGTGCCTGGAGTCCGGCTAGCGGGGCTTGGGTGTACTTC.